Sequencing of this TCR beta chain was carried out in a study of blood T cell repertoires in COVID-19. Overall study: Sites across the United States, Italy and Spain contributed samples from acute and convalescent COVID-19. Sample material is recorded as cDNA or gDNA derived from T cells, B-cell-depleted T cells, or PBMCs.

Authors' data handling: Reference gene primer amplification gave nucleated cell count estimates. Sequencing used immunoSEQ multiplex PCR; TCRdb keeps in-frame clones, though not all of them. V and J calls and clone size are as listed in that table; D and trimming were resolved from the DNA. In the table there are about 82,000 clones, around 83% of which are singletons. Material for sequencing was peripheral blood. This TCR was sampled from a woman aged 55-75 years with acute or convalescent COVID-19.

CDR3 in amino acids: CASSLKREETQYF. The DNA of the CDR3 is TGTGCCAGCAGCTTGAAGAGGGAGGAGACCCAGTACTTC. The chain employs TRBV5-5 and TRBJ2-5; a possible D gene is TRBD2 (5 bases). Trimming took 1 base from V and 5 from J, leaving 9 bases between them. Looked up from germline, CDR1 is SGHKS and CDR2 is YYEKEE (reference sequence). This CDR3 is 13 amino acids long.